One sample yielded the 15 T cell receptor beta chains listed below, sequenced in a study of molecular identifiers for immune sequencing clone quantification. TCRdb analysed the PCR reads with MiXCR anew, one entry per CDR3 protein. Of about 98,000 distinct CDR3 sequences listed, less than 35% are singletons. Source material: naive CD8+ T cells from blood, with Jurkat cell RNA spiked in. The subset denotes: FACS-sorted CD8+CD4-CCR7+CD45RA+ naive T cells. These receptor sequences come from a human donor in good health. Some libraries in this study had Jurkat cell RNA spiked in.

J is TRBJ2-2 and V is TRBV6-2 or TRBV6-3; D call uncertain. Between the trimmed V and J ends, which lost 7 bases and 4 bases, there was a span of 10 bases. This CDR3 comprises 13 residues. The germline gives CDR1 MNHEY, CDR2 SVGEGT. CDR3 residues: CASTDVFTGELFF. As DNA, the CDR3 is TGTGCCAGCACCGATGTGTTCACCGGGGAGCTGTTTTTT.

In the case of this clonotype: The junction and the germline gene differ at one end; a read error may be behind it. The CDR3 bases are TGTGCCAGCAGCCCCTCCGGCAATGAGCTGTTCTTC. Translating it yields CASSPSGNELFF. The chain employs TRBV9 and TRBJ2-1; D is ambiguous. This CDR3 region has 12 residues. The germline V gene has CDR1 SGDLS and CDR2 YYNGEE.

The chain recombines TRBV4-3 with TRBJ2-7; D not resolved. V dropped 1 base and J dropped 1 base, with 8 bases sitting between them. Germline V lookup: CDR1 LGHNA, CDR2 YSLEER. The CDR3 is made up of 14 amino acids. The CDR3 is CASSQGVRSYEQYF. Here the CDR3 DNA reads TGCGCCAGCAGCCAAGGGGTCCGATCCTACGAGCAGTACTTC.

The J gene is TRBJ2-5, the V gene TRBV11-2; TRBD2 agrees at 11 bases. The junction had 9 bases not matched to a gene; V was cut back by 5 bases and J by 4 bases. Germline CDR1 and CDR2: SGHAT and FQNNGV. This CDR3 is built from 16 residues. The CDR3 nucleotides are TGTGCCAGCAGCCGAATTAGCGGGAGGGCCAGAGAGACCCAGTACTTC. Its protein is CASSRISGRARETQYF.

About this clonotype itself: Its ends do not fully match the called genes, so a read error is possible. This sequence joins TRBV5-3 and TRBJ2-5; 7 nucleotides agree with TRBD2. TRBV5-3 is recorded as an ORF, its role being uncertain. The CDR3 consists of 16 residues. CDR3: CASRLWGGSSIKTRYF. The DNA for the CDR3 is TGTGCCAGCAGACTCTGGGGGGGGTCTTCCATCAAGACCCGGTACTTC.

The CDR3 DNA reads TGTGCCACCAGTGATCAGGGACAGGGAGTCCCCGGGGAGCTGTTTTTT. It is translated as CATSDQGQGVPGELFF. V is TRBV24-1 and J is TRBJ2-2; TRBD1 matches 9 bases. V gave up 3 bases and J gave up 6 bases; unmatched junction bases: 7. This CDR3 has 16 residues. CDR1 and CDR2 from the germline V gene are KGHDR and SFDVKD.

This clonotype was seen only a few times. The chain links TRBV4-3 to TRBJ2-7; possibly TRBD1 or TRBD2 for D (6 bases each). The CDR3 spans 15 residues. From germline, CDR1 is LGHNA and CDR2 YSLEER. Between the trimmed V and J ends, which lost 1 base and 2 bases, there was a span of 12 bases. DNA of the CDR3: TGCGCCAGCAGCCAAGGGGCGGAGGGGGCCTACGAGCAGTACTTC. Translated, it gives CASSQGAEGAYEQYF.

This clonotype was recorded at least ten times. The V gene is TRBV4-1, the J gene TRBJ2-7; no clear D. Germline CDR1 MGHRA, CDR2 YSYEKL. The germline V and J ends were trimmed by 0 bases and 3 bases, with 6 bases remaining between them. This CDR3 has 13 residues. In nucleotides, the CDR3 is TGCGCCAGCAGCCAAGAGTGGGGCTACGAGCAGTACTTC. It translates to CASSQEWGYEQYF.

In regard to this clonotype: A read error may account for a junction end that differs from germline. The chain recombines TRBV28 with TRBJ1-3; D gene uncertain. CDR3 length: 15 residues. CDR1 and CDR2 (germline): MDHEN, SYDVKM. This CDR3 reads CASCLGPPPGNTINF. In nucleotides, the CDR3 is TGTGCCAGCTGTTTAGGCCCGCCACCAGGAAACACCATAAATTTT.

In DNA, the CDR3 is TGTGCCAGCAGTACGACAGGAGCTGCCTCTGGGGCCAACGTCCTGACTTTC. Its protein product is CASSTTGAASGANVLTF. The rearrangement uses TRBV27 and TRBJ2-6; maybe TRBD1 (6 bases). Trimming took off 5 bases at V and 0 bases at J, with 14 bases between the two ends. The CDR3 is 17 amino acids. Germline values: CDR1 MNHEY, CDR2 SMNVEV (reference sequence).

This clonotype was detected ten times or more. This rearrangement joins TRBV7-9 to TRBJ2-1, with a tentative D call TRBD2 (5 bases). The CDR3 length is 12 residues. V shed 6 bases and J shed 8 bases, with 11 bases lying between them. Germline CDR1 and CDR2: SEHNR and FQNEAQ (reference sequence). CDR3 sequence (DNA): TGTGCCAGCAGTCAAGGACTGTATGAGCAGTTCTTC. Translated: CASSQGLYEQFF. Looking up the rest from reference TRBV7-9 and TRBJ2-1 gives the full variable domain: DTGVSQNPRHKITKRGQNVTFRCDPISEHNRLYWYRQTLGQGPEFLTYFQNEAQLEKSRLLSDRFSAERPKGSFSTLEIQRTEQGDSAMYLCASSQGLYEQFFGPGTRLTVL.

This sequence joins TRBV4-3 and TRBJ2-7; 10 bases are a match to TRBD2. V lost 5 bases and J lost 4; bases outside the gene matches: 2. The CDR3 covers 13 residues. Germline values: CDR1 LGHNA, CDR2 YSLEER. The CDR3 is CASSEAGGYEQYF. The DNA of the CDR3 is TGCGCCAGCAGCGAAGCGGGGGGGTACGAGCAGTACTTC.

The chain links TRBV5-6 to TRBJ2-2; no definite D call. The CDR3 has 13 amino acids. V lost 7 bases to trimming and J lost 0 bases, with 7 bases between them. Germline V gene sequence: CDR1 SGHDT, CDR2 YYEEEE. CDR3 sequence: CASLTTNTGELFF. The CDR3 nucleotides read TGTGCCAGCCTCACTACGAACACCGGGGAGCTGTTTTTT.

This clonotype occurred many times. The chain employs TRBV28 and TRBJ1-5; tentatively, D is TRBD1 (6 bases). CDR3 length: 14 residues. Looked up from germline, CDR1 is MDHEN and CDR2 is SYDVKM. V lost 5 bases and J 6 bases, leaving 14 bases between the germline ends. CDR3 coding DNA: TGTGCCAGCAGTACAGGGCCCGGAGTTCAGCCCCAGCATTTT. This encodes CASSTGPGVQPQHF.

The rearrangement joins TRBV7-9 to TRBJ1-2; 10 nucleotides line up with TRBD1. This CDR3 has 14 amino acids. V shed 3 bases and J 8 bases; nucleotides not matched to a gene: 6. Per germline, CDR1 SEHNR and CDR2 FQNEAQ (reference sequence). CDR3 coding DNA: TGTGCCAGCAGCTTTGGGACAGGGGTAGAGGGCTACACCTTC. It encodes CASSFGTGVEGYTF.